This T cell receptor beta chain derives from a study of T cells of healthy individuals. TCRdb processed the 5' RACE reads anew with MiXCR; each CDR3 protein has one entry. The profile shows about 100,000 distinct CDR3 sequences, around 17% of them singletons. The germline gives CDR1 SGHAT, CDR2 FQNNGV. The CDR3 has 13 residues. V shed 3 bases and J shed 6 bases, with 8 bases lying between them. This clonotype turned up a few times. This receptor was taken from a human donor in good health. This chain links TRBV11-2 with TRBJ2-2; unclear D gene. The CDR3 coding sequence is TGTGCCAGCAGCTTTAGGACGGCCGGGGAGCTGTTTTTT. The encoded protein is CASSFRTAGELFF.